This entry describes one TCR beta chain. The antigen remains undetermined. The CDR3 extends over 14 amino acids. The J segment lost 4 bases and the V segment lost 4 bases, leaving 5 bases of the junction unmatched. The germline V gene encodes CDR1 MNHNS and CDR2 SASEGT. The record originates from a study of shared clonotypes between healthy human individuals. Overall study: Aged between 18 and 49, the donors were a couple of women and three men. Study results and limitations: The study sampled only blood, and tissue repertoires likely differ.

For each subset, genomic DNA was distributed in equal portions over several immunoSEQ plates. Replicate PCRs run on sorted subsets employed approximately 200 ng DNA, 25,000 to 35,000 T cell genomes. Here immunoSEQ multiplex PCR was the method, and the copy in TCRdb shows in-frame clones only, minus some. Among approximately 2,300,000 clones listed, under 95% were seen once. Material for sequencing was naive CD4+ T cells from PBMCs. Stated subset: CD45RA+ positively selected. This TCR derives from a man younger than 35 in good health. Some clones in this sample may be carry-over from other donors' samples. This chain uses TRBV6-1 with TRBJ1-2, with 8 positions matching TRBD1. The CDR3 reads CASSATGVFYGYTF. The CDR3 coding sequence is TGTGCCAGCAGTGCGACAGGGGTATTCTATGGCTACACCTTC.